A single sample is the source of the 24 T cell receptor beta chains below, sequenced in a study of CXCR3-negative and CXCR3-positive naive CD8 T cells. Study-wide results and limits: CXCR3-positive naive cells had more hydrophobic TRB CDR3s than CXCR3-negative naive cells.

These receptors lack a known antigen. Researchers prepared the TRB cDNA libraries using 5' RACE with UMI labels. TCRdb reprocessed the 5' RACE reads, keeping one entry per CDR3 protein, no DNA. The listing records over 4,000 distinct CDR3 sequences. The sequenced sample was naive CXCR3+ CD8+ T cells from blood. Subset in this sample: CD45RO-CCR7+CD27+CD95- naive CD8+ T cells expressing CXCR3 (TNR3+). The receptors derive from a human donor in good health. Some clones in this sample may be carry-over from other donors' samples.

Frequency places this clonotype as medium-sized. The rearrangement joins TRBV14 to TRBJ2-7. Germline V lookup: CDR1 SGHDN, CDR2 FVKESK. The CDR3 is 15 amino acids. CDR3 region: CASSQDLDFSYEQYF.

The chain links TRBV12-3 or TRBV12-4 to TRBJ2-1; the TCRdb call, TRBD1, lacks DNA for checking. The CDR3 covers 12 residues. The CDR3 region is CASRATGGEQFF.

The chain links TRBV5-8 to TRBJ2-2; the D gene TCRdb calls, TRBD1, cannot be checked with no DNA. CDR3 length: 14 residues. Germline CDR1 and CDR2: SGHTS and YDEGEE. The CDR3 here is CASTPQGNTGELFF.

V usage is TRBV20-1 and J usage is TRBJ2-1. CDR1 and CDR2 from the germline V gene are DFQATT and SNEGSKA (reference sequence). The CDR3 contains 14 residues. CDR3 region: CSARLAASYNEQFF.

This clonotype counts as medium-sized (0.01 to 0.1%) by frequency. J is TRBJ2-2 and V is TRBV9; the D call from TCRdb, TRBD1, cannot be confirmed without DNA. The V gene's germline CDR1 is SGDLS and CDR2 YYNGEE. The CDR3 is made up of 15 amino acids. CDR3 region: CASSPGSVMHGELFF.

By frequency, this clonotype is medium-sized. J is TRBJ1-1 and V is TRBV7-6; checking the TCRdb D call of TRBD1 is not possible without DNA. The CDR3 totals 14 residues. CDR1 is SGHVS and CDR2 is FNYEAQ in the germline V gene. CDR3 region: CASSLGGRGTEAFF. The full variable domain, its missing parts supplied by reference TRBV7-6 and TRBJ1-1, is GAGVSQSPRYKVTKRGQDVALRCDPISGHVSLYWYRQALGQGPEFLTYFNYEAQQDKSGLPNDRFSAERPEGSISTLTIQRTEQRDSAMYRCASSLGGRGTEAFFGQGTRLTVV.

Its frequency marks this clonotype as medium-sized. The gene calls are TRBV5-1 and TRBJ2-1; TCRdb's assignment of TRBD1 cannot be checked, as there is no DNA. There are 15 residues in the CDR3. Germline values: CDR1 SGHRS, CDR2 YFSETQ. The CDR3 loop is CASSFTGTGVNEQFF. The full variable domain, in which reference TRBV5-1 and TRBJ2-1 provide the parts outside the CDR3, is KAGVTQTPRYLIKTRGQQVTLSCSPISGHRSVSWYQQTPGQGLQFLFEYFSETQRNKGNFPGRFSGRQFSNSRSEMNVSTLELGDSALYLCASSFTGTGVNEQFFGPGTRLTVL.

This chain joins TRBV4-1 and TRBJ2-1; lacking DNA, the TRBD1 call made by TCRdb goes unchecked. CDR3 length: 16 residues. Germline loops: CDR1 MGHRA, CDR2 YSYEKL. CDR3 sequence reads: CASSRPSGGSYNEQFF.

By frequency, this clonotype registers medium-sized. The V gene is TRBV5-1, the J gene TRBJ1-1. CDR1 SGHRS and CDR2 YFSETQ come from the germline V gene. This CDR3 has 16 amino acids. The CDR3 protein is CASSPRETVMNTEAFF.

The rearrangement uses TRBV7-3 and TRBJ2-1; TCRdb picks TRBD1, but there is no DNA to check that call. The CDR3 spans 17 residues. Germline CDR1 is SGHTA and CDR2 is FQGTGA. The CDR3: CASSFRPRTVKYNEQFF. Drawing the rest from reference TRBV7-3 and TRBJ2-1, the complete variable domain is GAGVSQTPSNKVTEKGKYVELRCDPISGHTALYWYRQSLGQGPEFLIYFQGTGAADDSGLPNDRFFAVRPEGSVSTLKIQRTERGDSAVYLCASSFRPRTVKYNEQFFGPGTRLTVL.

Frequency places this clonotype as medium-sized. V is TRBV7-8 and J is TRBJ2-7; the TCRdb call, TRBD1, lacks DNA for checking. Per germline, CDR1 SGHVS and CDR2 FQNEAQ. CDR3 length: 14 amino acids. The CDR3 reads CASRPGTGPYEQYF.

By frequency, this clonotype is medium-sized. CDR3 sequence: CASTRGDQPQHF. The genes are TRBV28 and TRBJ1-5. CDR1 and CDR2 from the germline V gene are MDHEN and SYDVKM. CDR3 length: 12 residues.

According to its frequency, this clonotype is medium-sized. The chain combines TRBV29-1 with TRBJ2-7; TCRdb names TRBD2, which stays unverified in the absence of DNA. Germline CDR1 SQVTM, CDR2 ANQGSEA. The CDR3 has 14 amino acids. CDR3: CSVEGEGQAYEQYF.

This clonotype counts as medium-sized (0.01 to 0.1%) by frequency. The CDR3 loop reads CASSEAPWSPLHF. This chain uses TRBV2 with TRBJ1-6. The CDR3 spans 13 residues. Germline loops: CDR1 SNHLY, CDR2 FYNNEI.

Measured by frequency, this clonotype is medium-sized. V and J are TRBV7-3 and TRBJ2-1. The CDR3 extends over 14 amino acids. The germline V gene has CDR1 SGHTA and CDR2 FQGTGA. CDR3 region: CASSLRSEYNEQFF.

By frequency, this clonotype registers medium-sized. V gene TRBV24-1 combines with J gene TRBJ1-5. Per the germline V gene, CDR1 is KGHDR and CDR2 is SFDVKD. The CDR3 covers 12 residues. The CDR3 sequence: CATSDFGQPQHF.

According to its frequency, this clonotype is medium-sized. The rearrangement uses TRBV6-5 and TRBJ1-6; TCRdb's assignment of TRBD1 cannot be checked, as there is no DNA. Germline CDR1 MNHEY, CDR2 SVGAGI. CDR3 length: 23 amino acids. The CDR3 reads CASIVLDRVMLSFPSSYNSPLHF.

The chain employs TRBV7-6 and TRBJ2-1; TCRdb's D gene call, TRBD2, goes unchecked for lack of DNA. Germline CDR1 SGHVS, CDR2 FNYEAQ. The CDR3 sequence is 16 residues long. The CDR3 reads CASSLRSGTSGDEQFF.

The rearrangement uses TRBV29-1 and TRBJ1-6. CDR1 is SQVTM and CDR2 is ANQGSEA in the germline V gene. This CDR3 spans 15 amino acids. The CDR3 is CSVLGQSSYNSPLHF.

This clonotype is called medium-sized (0.01 to 0.1%) based on its frequency. CDR3 region: CSARTPDRGYGYTF. V is TRBV20-1 and J is TRBJ1-2; without DNA, the TCRdb call of TRBD1 cannot be checked. In germline, CDR1 is DFQATT, CDR2 SNEGSKA (reference sequence). The CDR3 extends over 14 amino acids.

The chain recombines TRBV5-1 with TRBJ1-1. CDR3 size: 18 residues. The germline CDR1 and CDR2 sequences are SGHRS and YFSETQ. CDR3 amino acids: CASSPKGLADLLRTEAFF. The whole variable domain, filled in from reference TRBV5-1 and TRBJ1-1, reads KAGVTQTPRYLIKTRGQQVTLSCSPISGHRSVSWYQQTPGQGLQFLFEYFSETQRNKGNFPGRFSGRQFSNSRSEMNVSTLELGDSALYLCASSPKGLADLLRTEAFFGQGTRLTVV.

This chain's CDR3 is CASRSAGGHNEQFF. This chain uses TRBV5-1 with TRBJ2-1. Germline V gene data show CDR1 as SGHRS and CDR2 as YFSETQ. This CDR3 has 14 residues.

The J gene is TRBJ2-1, the V gene TRBV4-2; as DNA is missing, the TRBD2 call by TCRdb cannot be tested. The germline V gene has CDR1 LGHNA and CDR2 YNFKEQ. The CDR3 sequence is 15 residues long. The CDR3 spells CASSQDRTSANEQFF.

The rearrangement links TRBV7-9 to TRBJ2-1. The CDR3 contains 12 residues. Germline V gene data show CDR1 as SEHNR and CDR2 as FQNEAQ (reference sequence). The CDR3 here is CASSLSGDEQFF.